This T cell receptor (beta chain) was retrieved from a study of fetal regulatory T cell absence and autoimmunity. This was a survey-level run. The protocol was immunoSEQ multiplex PCR, while the TCRdb copy is restricted to in-frame clones and leaves out a portion. In the table there are more than 85,000 clones, 72% of which are singletons. The germline V and J ends were trimmed by 3 bases and 6 bases, with 19 bases remaining between them. The CDR3 covers 15 residues. Per germline, CDR1 SGHDT and CDR2 YYEEEE. General study points: Broadly similar TRB gene family usage was seen in pancreas and cord blood. Compared with cord blood, pancreas showed oligoclonal TCR enrichment, some clones over 95-fold.

To note about this clone: Antigen unknown.

This sequence was found in a male donor with IPEX syndrome. This rearrangement joins TRBV5-6 to TRBJ2-7, with D possibly TRBD2 on 6 matching bases. Sequencing input: pancreas tissue. Here the CDR3 reads CASSWVRDWLSEQYF. The CDR3 bases are TGTGCCAGCAGCTGGGTCCGGGACTGGCTCTCCGAGCAGTACTTC.